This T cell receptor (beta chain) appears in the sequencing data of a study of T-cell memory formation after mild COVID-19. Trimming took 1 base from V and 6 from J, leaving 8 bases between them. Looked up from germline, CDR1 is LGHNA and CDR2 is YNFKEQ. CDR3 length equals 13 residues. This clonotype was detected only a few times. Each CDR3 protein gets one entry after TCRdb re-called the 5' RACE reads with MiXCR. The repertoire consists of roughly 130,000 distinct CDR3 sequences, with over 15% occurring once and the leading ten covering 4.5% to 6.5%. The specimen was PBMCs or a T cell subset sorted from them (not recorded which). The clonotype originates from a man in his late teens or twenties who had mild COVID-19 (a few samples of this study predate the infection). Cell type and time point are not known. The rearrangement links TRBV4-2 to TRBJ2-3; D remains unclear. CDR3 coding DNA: TGTGCCAGCAGCCAAGGCCCCCCGGATACGCAGTATTTT. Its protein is CASSQGPPDTQYF.